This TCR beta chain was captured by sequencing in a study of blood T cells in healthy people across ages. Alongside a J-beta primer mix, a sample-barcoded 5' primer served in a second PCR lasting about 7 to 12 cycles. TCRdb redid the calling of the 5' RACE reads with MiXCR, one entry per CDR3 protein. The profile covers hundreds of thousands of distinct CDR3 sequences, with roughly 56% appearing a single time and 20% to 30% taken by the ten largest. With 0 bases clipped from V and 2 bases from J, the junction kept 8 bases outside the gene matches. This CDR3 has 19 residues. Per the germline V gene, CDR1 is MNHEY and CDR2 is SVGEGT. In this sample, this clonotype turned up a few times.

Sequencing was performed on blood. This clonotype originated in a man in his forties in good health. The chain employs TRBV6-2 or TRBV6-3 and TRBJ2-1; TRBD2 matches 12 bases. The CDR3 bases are TGTGCCAGCAGTTACTCGCTAGCGGGAGGGCATGGGACCTACAATGAGCAGTTCTTC. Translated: CASSYSLAGGHGTYNEQFF.